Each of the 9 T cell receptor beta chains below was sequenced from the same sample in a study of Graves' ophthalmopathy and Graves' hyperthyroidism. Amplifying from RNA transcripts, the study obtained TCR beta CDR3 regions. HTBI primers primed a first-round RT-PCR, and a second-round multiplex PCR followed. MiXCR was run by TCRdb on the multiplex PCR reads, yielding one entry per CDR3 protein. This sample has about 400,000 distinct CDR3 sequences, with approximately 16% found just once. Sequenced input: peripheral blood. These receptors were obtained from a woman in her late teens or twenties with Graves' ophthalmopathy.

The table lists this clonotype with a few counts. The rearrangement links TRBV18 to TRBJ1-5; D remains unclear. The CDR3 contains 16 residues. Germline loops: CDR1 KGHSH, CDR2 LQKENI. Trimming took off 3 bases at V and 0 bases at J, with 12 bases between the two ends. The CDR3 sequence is CASSPPWGDSNQPQHF. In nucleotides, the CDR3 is TGTGCCAGCTCACCCCCTTGGGGTGATAGCAATCAGCCCCAGCATTTT.

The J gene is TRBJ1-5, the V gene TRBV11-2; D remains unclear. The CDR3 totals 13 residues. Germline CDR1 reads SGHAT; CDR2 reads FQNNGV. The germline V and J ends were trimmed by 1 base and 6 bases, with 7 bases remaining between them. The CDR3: CASSLGVVQPQHF. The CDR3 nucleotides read TGTGCCAGCAGCTTAGGGGTGGTTCAGCCCCAGCATTTT.

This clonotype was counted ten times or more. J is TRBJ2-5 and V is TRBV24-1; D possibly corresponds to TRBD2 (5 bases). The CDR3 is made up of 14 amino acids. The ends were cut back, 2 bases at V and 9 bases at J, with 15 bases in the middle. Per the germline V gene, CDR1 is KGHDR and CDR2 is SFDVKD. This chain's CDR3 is CATSDSSRGWSQYF. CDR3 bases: TGTGCCACCAGTGATTCGTCGCGAGGGTGGTCCCAGTACTTC.

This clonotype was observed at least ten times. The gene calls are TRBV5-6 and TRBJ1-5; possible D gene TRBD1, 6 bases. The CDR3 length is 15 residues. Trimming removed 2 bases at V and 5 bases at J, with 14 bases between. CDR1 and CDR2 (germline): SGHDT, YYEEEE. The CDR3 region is CASSLWGGGYQPQHF. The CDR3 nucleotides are TGTGCCAGCAGCTTATGGGGAGGGGGTTATCAGCCCCAGCATTTT.

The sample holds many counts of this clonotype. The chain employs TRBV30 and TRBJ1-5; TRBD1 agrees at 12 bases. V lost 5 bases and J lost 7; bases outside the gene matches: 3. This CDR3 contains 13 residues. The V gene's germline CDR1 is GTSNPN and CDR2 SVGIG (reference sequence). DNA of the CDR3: TGTGCCTGGGGGACAGGGGGCTGGCAGCCCCAGCATTTT. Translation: CAWGTGGWQPQHF.

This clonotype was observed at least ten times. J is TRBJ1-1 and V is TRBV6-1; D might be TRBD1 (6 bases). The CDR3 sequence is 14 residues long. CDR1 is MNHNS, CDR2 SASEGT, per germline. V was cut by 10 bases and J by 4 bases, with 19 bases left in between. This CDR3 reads CATTQQGWATEAFF. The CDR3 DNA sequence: TGTGCCACCACCCAACAGGGCTGGGCCACTGAAGCTTTCTTT.

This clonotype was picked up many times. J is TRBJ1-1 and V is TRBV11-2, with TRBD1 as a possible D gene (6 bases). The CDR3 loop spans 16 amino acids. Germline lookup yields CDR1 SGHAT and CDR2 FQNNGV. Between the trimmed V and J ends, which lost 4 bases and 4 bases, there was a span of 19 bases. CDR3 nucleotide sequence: TGTGCCAGCAGCTCCACTGGGACATTGAGGCGCACTGAAGCTTTCTTT. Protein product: CASSSTGTLRRTEAFF.

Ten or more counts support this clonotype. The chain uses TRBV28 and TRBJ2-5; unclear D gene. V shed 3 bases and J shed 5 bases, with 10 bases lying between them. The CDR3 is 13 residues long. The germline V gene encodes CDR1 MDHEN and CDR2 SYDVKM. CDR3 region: CASSFVVRETQYF. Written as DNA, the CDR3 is TGTGCCAGCAGTTTCGTGGTGCGGGAGACCCAGTACTTC.

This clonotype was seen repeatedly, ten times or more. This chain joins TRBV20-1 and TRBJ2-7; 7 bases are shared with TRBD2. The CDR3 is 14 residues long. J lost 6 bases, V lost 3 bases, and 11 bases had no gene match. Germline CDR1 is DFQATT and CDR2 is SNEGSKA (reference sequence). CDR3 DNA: TGCAGTGCTAGTGGGGCGGGAGATCGAAGCGAGCAGTACTTC. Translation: CSASGAGDRSEQYF.